The present entry profiles one TCR beta chain with its context. What it binds is unknown. These data belong to a study of T cells in Graves' hyperthyroidism and ophthalmopathy. Study outcomes and limitations: Blood also carried most thyroid clonotypes expanded above 0.001.

The authors obtained PBMCs from around 11 ml of fresh peripheral blood. TCR beta CDR3 regions were amplified from RNA. Primed by the HTBI set, a first-round RT-PCR was run on the TCR CDR3. TCRdb reanalysed the multiplex PCR reads using MiXCR and keeps one entry per CDR3 protein. The sample gives about 480,000 distinct CDR3 sequences, approximately 15% of which show up once; roughly 17% is in the top ten. CDR3 size: 15 residues. Trimming shortened V by 1 base and J by 3 bases, and 10 bases separated the two germline ends. Per the germline V gene, CDR1 is SEHNR and CDR2 is FQNEAQ (reference sequence). This rearrangement joins TRBV7-9 to TRBJ2-1; a possible D gene is TRBD2 (5 bases). The material sequenced was blood. The receptor was derived from a woman between 18 and 29 years old with Graves' hyperthyroidism. The CDR3 bases are TGTGCCAGCAGCTTAGAACTAGTTGGCTACAATGAGCAGTTCTTC. Encoded protein: CASSLELVGYNEQFF.